This TCR beta chain was profiled in a study of CD8 T cells in ankylosing spondylitis. TCRdb redid the calling of the 5' RACE reads with MiXCR, one entry per CDR3 protein. The table records around 100,000 distinct CDR3 sequences, less than 25% of them present only once. Trimming left V 3 bases short and J 2 bases short, with 13 bases between. CDR3 length: 15 residues. Germline V gives CDR1 KGHSH, CDR2 LQKENI. The sample holds many counts of this clonotype. The sequencing input was synovial fluid, either unsorted or a sorted T cell fraction (not recorded which). The chain combines TRBV18 with TRBJ1-2; weak D call: TRBD1 (5 bases). The sequence derives from a male donor with ankylosing spondylitis. The DNA for the CDR3 is TGTGCCAGCTCACCCGTCGAGGGGCCGAACTATGGCTACACCTTC. This codes for CASSPVEGPNYGYTF.